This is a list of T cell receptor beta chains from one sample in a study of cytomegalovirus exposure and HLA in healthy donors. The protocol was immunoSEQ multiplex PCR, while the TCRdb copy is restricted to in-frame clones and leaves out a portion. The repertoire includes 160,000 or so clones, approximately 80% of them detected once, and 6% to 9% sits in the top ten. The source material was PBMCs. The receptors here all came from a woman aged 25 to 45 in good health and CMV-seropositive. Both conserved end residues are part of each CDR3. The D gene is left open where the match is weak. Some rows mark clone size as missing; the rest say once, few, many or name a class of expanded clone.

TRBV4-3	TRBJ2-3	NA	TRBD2	CASSQDRAGGRDTQYF	TGCGCCAGCAGCCAAGATCGAGCGGGGGGGCGGGATACGCAGTATTTT
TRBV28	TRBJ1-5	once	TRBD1	CASSPQTGAEQPQHF	TGTGCCAGCAGTCCACAGACAGGGGCGGAACAGCCCCAGCATTTT
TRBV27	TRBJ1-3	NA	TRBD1	CASSALRDRGPGNTIYF	TGTGCCAGCAGTGCTTTAAGGGACAGGGGCCCCGGAAACACCATATATTTT
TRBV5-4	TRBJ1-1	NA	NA	CASSRDPPGIRLNTEAFF	TGTGCCAGCAGCCGAGACCCCCCGGGGATACGGTTGAACACTGAAGCTTTCTTT
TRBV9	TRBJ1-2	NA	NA	CASSDSIQGDYGYTF	TGTGCCAGCAGCGACTCGATACAGGGAGACTATGGCTACACCTTC
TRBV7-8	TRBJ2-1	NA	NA	CASSLPRRGSYNEQFF	TGTGCCAGCAGCTTACCGAGGCGGGGCTCCTACAATGAGCAGTTCTTC
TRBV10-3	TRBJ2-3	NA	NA	CAISVQVRTDTQYF	TGTGCCATCAGCGTTCAGGTGCGCACAGATACGCAGTATTTT
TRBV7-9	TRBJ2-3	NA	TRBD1	CASSSQGGTDTQYF	TGTGCCAGCAGCTCACAGGGGGGCACAGATACGCAGTATTTT
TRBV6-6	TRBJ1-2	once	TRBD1	CASSSTDRGPYGYTF	TGTGCCAGCAGTTCTACGGACAGGGGCCCCTATGGCTACACCTTC
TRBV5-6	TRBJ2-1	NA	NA	CASSSTTYRDTPNEQFF	TGTGCCAGCAGCTCTACAACCTACAGGGATACTCCCAATGAGCAGTTCTTC
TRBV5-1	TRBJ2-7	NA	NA	CASSFKGRHEQYF	TGCGCCAGCAGCTTCAAGGGGAGGCACGAGCAGTACTTC
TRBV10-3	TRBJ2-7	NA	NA	CAITPGVIGAQYF	TGTGCCATCACCCCGGGAGTCATTGGGGCCCAGTACTTC
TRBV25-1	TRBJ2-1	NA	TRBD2	CASSEWAGGNNEQFF	TGTGCCAGCAGTGAATGGGCGGGGGGAAACAATGAGCAGTTCTTC
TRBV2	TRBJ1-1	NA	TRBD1	CASSELTGGTEAFF	TGTGCCAGCAGTGAACTGACAGGGGGCACTGAAGCTTTCTTT
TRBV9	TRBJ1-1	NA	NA	CASSVRVGGVTEAFF	TGTGCCAGCAGCGTTCGTGTCGGGGGGGTCACTGAAGCTTTCTTT
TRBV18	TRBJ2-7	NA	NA	CASSPPGVVGPGSSYEQYF	TGTGCCAGCTCACCACCGGGAGTCGTAGGCCCAGGAAGCTCCTACGAGCAGTACTTC
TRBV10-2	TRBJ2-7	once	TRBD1	CASRQGANEQYF	TGCGCCAGCCGACAGGGGGCCAACGAGCAGTACTTC
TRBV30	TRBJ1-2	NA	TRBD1	CAWSAPDRGLYGYTF	TGTGCCTGGAGTGCCCCGGACAGGGGGCTGTATGGCTACACCTTC
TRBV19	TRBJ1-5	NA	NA	CASSATVRRSSQPQHF	TGTGCCAGTAGTGCTACTGTGCGTCGTTCGAGTCAGCCCCAGCATTTT
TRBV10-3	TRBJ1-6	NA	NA	CAISELQNSPLHF	TGTGCCATCAGTGAGTTGCAGAATTCACCCCTCCACTTT
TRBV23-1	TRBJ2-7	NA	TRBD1	CASSTKRQGCYEQYF	TGCGCCAGCAGTACTAAGAGACAGGGGTGTTACGAGCAGTACTTC
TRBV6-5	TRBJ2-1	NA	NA	CASSYSINRLDNEQFF	TGTGCCAGCAGTTACTCTATAAACCGCCTAGACAATGAGCAGTTCTTC